This T cell receptor (beta chain) is from a study of vaccination and CD4 T cells after COVID-19. Study as a whole: Median time from second vaccine dose to sampling was 72 days (14 to 241).

As to treatment: approximately 10-day PBMC culture with coronavirus spike peptide pools or control peptides (ViraFEST assay). Notes on this clonotype: Its target is unknown.

This CDR3 comprises 19 residues. The Oncomine TCR Beta short-read assay was applied to DNA of cultured CD4+ T cells. TCRdb called the PCR reads again in MiXCR, with one record for every CDR3 protein. The repertoire holds around 19,000 distinct CDR3 sequences, roughly 55% seen once, with approximately 17% in the top ten. Study results and caveats: The study examined relatively few convalescent patients and included no early post-infection timepoints.

V usage is TRBV21-1 and J usage is TRBJ1-1; no check of the table's D call, TRBD1, against the DNA was made. TRBV21-1 is flagged as a pseudogene. This clonotype originated in a human donor who had recovered from COVID-19. This sample comprised CD4+ T cells from blood, cultured in vitro, obtained before SARS-CoV-2 vaccination. The CDR3 nucleotides are TGTGCCAGCAGCCCCGGTAGGTGGGCGGACGCCGCGATGAACACTGAAGCTTTCTTT. Its translation is CASSPGRWADAAMNTEAFF.